These 14 T cell receptor beta chains were sequenced from one sample in a study of PD-1 blockade in classical Hodgkin lymphoma (dated by TCRdb to 2020 to 2021). This specimen's time point label, per the study, means: cycle 1 day 1 (C1D1), immediately before nivolumab initiation. Every trial patient had relapsed after autologous stem cell transplantation, and cohorts A, B and C differed in prior brentuximab vedotin exposure. Libraries were built with the immunoSEQ multiplex PCR assay. TCRdb provides this immuneACCESS table in a form limited to in-frame rearrangements. Some clones are lacking; in checked studies, under half of them reflect an unresolved V gene, and why the rest are absent is not known. This sample holds about 40,000 clones; about nine tenths were observed only once. The ten largest clones add up to roughly 9% of the sample. The source was peripheral blood mononuclear cells (PBMCs), collected at baseline. These receptors originate from a human donor with classical Hodgkin lymphoma.

The CDR3: CASSLDREGQPQHF. The DNA for the CDR3 is TGTGCCAGCAGCTTGGACAGGGAGGGTCAGCCCCAGCATTTT. The chain is built from TRBV5-4 and TRBJ1-5; tentative D call: TRBD1 (6 bases). The germline CDR1 and CDR2 sequences are SGHNT and YYREEE (reference sequence). The CDR3 is made up of 14 amino acids. The germline V and J ends were trimmed by 0 bases and 6 bases, with 10 bases remaining between them.

The chain uses TRBV18 and TRBJ2-7; possible D gene TRBD1, 6 bases. Germline CDR1 reads KGHSH; CDR2 reads LQKENI. The length of the CDR3 is 20 residues. Trimming removed 2 bases at V and 4 bases at J, with 30 bases between. The CDR3 DNA follows: TGTGCCAGCTCACCAATCAGGGGTGCGGATCCTTCGATCTACACGTACGAGCAGTACTTC. Its protein product is CASSPIRGADPSIYTYEQYF.

The rearrangement uses TRBV28 and TRBJ1-4; a possible D gene is TRBD1 (6 bases). V lost 4 bases to trimming and J lost 2 bases, with 17 bases between them. This CDR3 spans 17 amino acids. Germline V gene sequence: CDR1 MDHEN, CDR2 SYDVKM. In nucleotides, the CDR3 is TGTGCCAGCAGTTCTCTGTGGGGGGGGGCCACTAATGAAAAACTGTTTTTT. Its protein is CASSSLWGGATNEKLFF.

The genes are TRBV19 and TRBJ2-1; 11 bases are shared with TRBD2. CDR1 is LNHDA and CDR2 is SQIVND in the germline V gene (reference sequence). The CDR3 has 18 residues. V dropped 5 bases and J dropped 10; count of bases not matched to a gene: 19. The CDR3 nucleotides are TGTGCCAGTAGTCTTCGCACACTAGCGGGGGCGGTGCAGAGGGAGCAGTTCTTC. Its protein is CASSLRTLAGAVQREQFF.

This chain links TRBV19 with TRBJ2-2, with TRBD1 identical over 11 bases. This CDR3 is built from 18 residues. The V gene's germline CDR1 is LNHDA and CDR2 SQIVND (reference sequence). Losses at the gene ends were 7 bases for V and 0 bases for J; bases not matched to a gene: 10. The CDR3 here is CASTPGLGQGANTGELFF. The CDR3 nucleotides read TGTGCCAGTACCCCTGGCCTGGGACAGGGGGCGAACACCGGGGAGCTGTTTTTT.

The chain couples TRBV9 to TRBJ2-3, with TRBD2 matching 9 bases. Germline trimming cut 0 bases from V and 2 bases from J; bases unmatched to any gene: 7. Germline V CDR1 and CDR2: SGDLS, YYNGEE. This CDR3 is built from 17 residues. The CDR3 bases are TGTGCCAGCAGCGTAGACGGCGGGAGGGACTACACAGATACGCAGTATTTT. Amino acid sequence: CASSVDGGRDYTDTQYF.

This rearrangement joins TRBV18 to TRBJ2-2; tentatively, D is TRBD2 (6 bases). V was trimmed by 0 bases and J by 10 bases, leaving 15 bases between them. CDR3 length equals 15 residues. Germline-derived CDR1 and CDR2 are KGHSH and LQKENI. The CDR3 loop reads CASSPPGLAVKELFF. CDR3 nucleotides: TGTGCCAGCTCACCACCGGGGTTAGCGGTTAAGGAGCTGTTTTTT. Full variable domain (remainder filled in from reference TRBV18 and TRBJ2-2): NAGVMQNPRHLVRRRGQEARLRCSPMKGHSHVYWYRQLPEEGLKFMVYLQKENIIDESGMPKERFSAEFPKEGPSILRIQQVVRGDSAAYFCASSPPGLAVKELFFGEGSRLTVL.

Concerning this clone: Mismatch with germline at one junction end may stem from a read error. The chain employs TRBV4-2 and TRBJ2-1; the match to TRBD2 covers 14 bases. Germline CDR1 and CDR2: LGHNA and YNFKEQ. CDR3 length: 18 amino acids. The CDR3 here is CASSQAPRTSGRNNEQFF. The CDR3, as DNA: TGTGCCAGCAGTCAAGCGCCCCGGACTAGCGGGAGGAACAATGAGCAGTTCTTC.

The chain employs TRBV29-1 and TRBJ1-2; D not resolved. CDR3 size: 12 residues. Germline lookup yields CDR1 SQVTM and CDR2 ANQGSEA. V was pared by 4 bases and J by 8 bases, with 14 bases between. CDR3 in amino acids: CSVAMASRGYTF. In nucleotides, the CDR3 is TGCAGCGTTGCGATGGCTTCACGGGGCTACACCTTC.

The V and J genes are TRBV20-1 and TRBJ2-7; 7 nucleotides line up with TRBD2. Germline trimming cut 6 bases from V and 5 bases from J; bases unmatched to any gene: 4. The CDR3 consists of 11 residues. Germline CDR1 reads DFQATT; CDR2 reads SNEGSKA (reference sequence). The CDR3 reads CSARTSDEQYF. The CDR3 bases are TGCAGTGCGAGAACTAGCGACGAGCAGTACTTC.

The chain has TRBV25-1 and TRBJ2-4, with D unclear. The CDR3 is made up of 15 amino acids. V lost 3 bases to trimming and J lost 1 base, with 10 bases between them. From germline, CDR1 is MGHDK and CDR2 SYGVNS. DNA of the CDR3: TGTGCCAGCAGTGATGTCCAAGCGGCCAAAAACATTCAGTACTTC. It yields the protein CASSDVQAAKNIQYF.

The CDR3 DNA reads TGTGCCAGCAGCGACGGGACAGGGGCGAGTGGCTACACCTTC. This encodes CASSDGTGASGYTF. The chain employs TRBV9 and TRBJ1-2; 10 nucleotides match TRBD1. There are 14 residues in the CDR3. The junction had 6 bases not matched to a gene; V was cut back by 3 bases and J by 7 bases. Germline CDR1 SGDLS, CDR2 YYNGEE.

V usage is TRBV6-5 and J usage is TRBJ1-3; maybe TRBD1 (6 bases). CDR3 size: 15 residues. Looked up from germline, CDR1 is MNHEY and CDR2 is SVGAGI. Trimming removed 3 bases at V and 1 base at J, with 10 bases between. The CDR3 region has the DNA TGTGCCAGCAGTTATGGAGGGGGATCTGGAAACACCATATATTTT. Amino acids: CASSYGGGSGNTIYF.

The count of this clone is one. The genes are TRBV7-6 and TRBJ2-5, with a tentative D call TRBD1 (5 bases). This CDR3 has 15 residues. Germline CDR1 SGHVS, CDR2 FNYEAQ. V was clipped by 0 bases and J by 1 base, with 9 bases between them. DNA of the CDR3: TGTGCCAGCAGCTTAGCGGTGACAGTCCAAGAGACCCAGTACTTC. Its translation: CASSLAVTVQETQYF. The complete variable domain, with remaining parts taken from reference TRBV7-6 and TRBJ2-5, reads GAGVSQSPRYKVTKRGQDVALRCDPISGHVSLYWYRQALGQGPEFLTYFNYEAQQDKSGLPNDRFSAERPEGSISTLTIQRTEQRDSAMYRCASSLAVTVQETQYFGPGTRLLVL.